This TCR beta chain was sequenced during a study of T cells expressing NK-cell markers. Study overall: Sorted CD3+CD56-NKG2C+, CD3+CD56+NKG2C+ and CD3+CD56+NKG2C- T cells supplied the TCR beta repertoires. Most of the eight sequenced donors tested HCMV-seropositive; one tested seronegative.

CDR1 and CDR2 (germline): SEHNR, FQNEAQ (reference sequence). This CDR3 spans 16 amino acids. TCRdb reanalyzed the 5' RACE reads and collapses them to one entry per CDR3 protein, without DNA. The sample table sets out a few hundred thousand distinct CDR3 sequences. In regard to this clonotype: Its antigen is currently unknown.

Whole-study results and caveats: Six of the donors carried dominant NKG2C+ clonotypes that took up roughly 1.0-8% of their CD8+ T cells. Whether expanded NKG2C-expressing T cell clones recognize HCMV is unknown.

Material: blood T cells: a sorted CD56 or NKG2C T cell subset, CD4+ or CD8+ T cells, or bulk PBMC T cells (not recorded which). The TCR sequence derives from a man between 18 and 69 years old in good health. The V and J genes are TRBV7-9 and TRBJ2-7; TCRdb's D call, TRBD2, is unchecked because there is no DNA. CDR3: CASSLSSGGGSSEQYF.